This TCR beta chain derives from a study of shared clonotypes between healthy human individuals. The CDR3 runs to 16 residues. The ends lost 0 bases at V and 8 bases at J; junction bases unmatched: 11. Germline V CDR1 and CDR2: SGHRS, YFSETQ. Sequencing was performed with immunoSEQ multiplex PCR; in TCRdb, only in-frame clones are kept and a portion is missing. The profile shows some 360,000 clones, 73% of them singletons. This clone was seen only a few times. Its antigen is currently unknown. Overall study findings and caveats: Researchers found naive subsets generally carried larger estimated richness than memory subsets.

What was sequenced was memory CD4+ T cells sorted from blood. Documented subset: CD45RA-negative fraction. The chain joins TRBV5-1 to TRBJ2-1, with 7 bases that match TRBD2. This TCR was sampled from a man between 25 and 39 years old in good health. CDR3 amino acids: CASSLALLAGVDEQFF. The CDR3 bases are TGCGCCAGCAGCTTGGCGTTGTTAGCGGGTGTGGATGAGCAGTTCTTC.